The entry below describes one TCR beta chain. The same CDR3 arises from other DNA sequences in this sample as well. This sample is part of a study of blood T cell repertoires in COVID-19. Turning to the study itself: Material from acute and convalescent COVID-19 was sourced from the United States, Italy and Spain.

Produced via immunoSEQ multiplex PCR; TCRdb's table is partial and in-frame only. The data contain fewer than 300,000 clones, about 86% of them singletons. Germline values: CDR1 SGHRS, CDR2 YFSETQ. Germline trimming cut 4 bases from V and 0 bases from J; bases unmatched to any gene: 2. The CDR3 loop spans 15 amino acids. Material for sequencing was peripheral blood. The source is an older woman with active or convalescent COVID-19. The V and J genes are TRBV5-1 and TRBJ1-5, with TRBD1 matching over 9 bases. Written as DNA, the CDR3 is TGCGCCAGCAGCCCGGGACAGGGTAGCAATCAGCCCCAGCATTTT. Its protein is CASSPGQGSNQPQHF.